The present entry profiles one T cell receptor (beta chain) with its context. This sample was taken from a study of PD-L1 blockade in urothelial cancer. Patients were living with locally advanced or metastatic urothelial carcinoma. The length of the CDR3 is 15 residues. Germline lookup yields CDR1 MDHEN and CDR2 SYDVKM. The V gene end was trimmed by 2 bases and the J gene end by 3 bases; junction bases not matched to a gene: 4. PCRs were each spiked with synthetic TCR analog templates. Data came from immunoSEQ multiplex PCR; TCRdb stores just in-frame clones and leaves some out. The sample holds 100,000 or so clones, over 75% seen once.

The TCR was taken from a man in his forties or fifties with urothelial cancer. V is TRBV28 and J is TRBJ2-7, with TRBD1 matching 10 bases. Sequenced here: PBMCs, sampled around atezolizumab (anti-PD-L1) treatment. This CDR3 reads CASSLTGQGYYEQYF. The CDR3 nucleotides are TGTGCCAGCAGTTTAACGGGACAGGGGTACTACGAGCAGTACTTC.